These T cell receptor beta chains were read from a single sample in a study of graft-versus-host responses after intestinal transplantation. Sequencing used immunoSEQ multiplex PCR; TCRdb keeps in-frame clones, though not all of them. This sample has approximately 17,000 clones, with roughly 82% found just once. The sequenced sample was ileum tissue, obtained 17 days after transplant. These receptors came from a human patient who received an intestinal transplant, so some T cells may come from the graft donor. CDR3s include the opening cysteine and the closing phenylalanine or tryptophan. The order of the fields is CDR3 DNA, CDR3 protein, J gene, D gene, V gene, clone size. A D gene is named only where the DNA matches it firmly. Clone size appears in some rows only: once, few, many, or a class for an expanded clone.

CDR3nt: TGTGCCAGTACCCTGACTAGCTGGCCGGGTGATGAGCAGTTCTTC
CDR3aa: CASTLTSWPGDEQFF
j_gene: TRBJ2-1
d_gene: TRBD2
v_gene: TRBV19
abundance: NA

CDR3nt: TGCAGCGTACCGGGACTTCTCAATGAGCAGTTCTTC
CDR3aa: CSVPGLLNEQFF
j_gene: TRBJ2-1
d_gene: NA
v_gene: TRBV29-1
abundance: NA

CDR3nt: TGTGCCACCAGCAGAGATGAGGATGAGCAGTTCTTC
CDR3aa: CATSRDEDEQFF
j_gene: TRBJ2-1
d_gene: NA
v_gene: TRBV15
abundance: medium-sized

CDR3nt: TGTGCCTGGAGTGCCGGGACAGGGGGCTATCAGCCCCAGCATTTT
CDR3aa: CAWSAGTGGYQPQHF
j_gene: TRBJ1-5
d_gene: TRBD1
v_gene: TRBV30
abundance: NA

CDR3nt: TGTGCCAGTAGTATAGATCTATTAGGGACAGGGGCAGGCAATCAGCCCCAGCATTTT
CDR3aa: CASSIDLLGTGAGNQPQHF
j_gene: TRBJ1-5
d_gene: TRBD1
v_gene: TRBV19
abundance: once

CDR3nt: TGTGCCAGCAGCTTAGGGCAGGGAATCACTGAAGCTTTCTTT
CDR3aa: CASSLGQGITEAFF
j_gene: TRBJ1-1
d_gene: NA
v_gene: TRBV7-8
abundance: once

CDR3nt: TGTGCCTGGAGTAGGGACTCTGAAGCTTTCTTT
CDR3aa: CAWSRDSEAFF
j_gene: TRBJ1-1
d_gene: NA
v_gene: TRBV30
abundance: few

CDR3nt: TGTGCCAGCAGCTTGGACGGGGGCCCCAATCAGCCCCAGCATTTT
CDR3aa: CASSLDGGPNQPQHF
j_gene: TRBJ1-5
d_gene: NA
v_gene: TRBV5-4
abundance: NA

CDR3nt: TGTGCCAGCAGTCGACGGGGGACCTACGAGCAGTACTTC
CDR3aa: CASSRRGTYEQYF
j_gene: TRBJ2-7
d_gene: NA
v_gene: TRBV27
abundance: few

CDR3nt: TGTGCCAGCTCACCGTCCGGGACAGGGGGCTACAATGAGCAGTTCTTC
CDR3aa: CASSPSGTGGYNEQFF
j_gene: TRBJ2-1
d_gene: TRBD1
v_gene: TRBV18
abundance: NA

CDR3nt: TGTGCCAGCACGGGGCGGGACTCTTATGGCTACACCTTC
CDR3aa: CASTGRDSYGYTF
j_gene: TRBJ1-2
d_gene: NA
v_gene: TRBV2
abundance: once

CDR3nt: TGTGCCAGCAGGAGGACAGAGAACACTGAAGCTTTCTTT
CDR3aa: CASRRTENTEAFF
j_gene: TRBJ1-1
d_gene: NA
v_gene: TRBV6-5
abundance: NA

CDR3nt: TGTGCCAGCAGTCACCGCTGGGTAGCCTGGAATGAGCAGTTCTTC
CDR3aa: CASSHRWVAWNEQFF
j_gene: TRBJ2-1
d_gene: NA
v_gene: TRBV28
abundance: NA

CDR3nt: TGTGCCAGCAGTTTAGCGGGTAGAATCAGGGGGCTGACAGATACGCAGTATTTT
CDR3aa: CASSLAGRIRGLTDTQYF
j_gene: TRBJ2-3
d_gene: TRBD1
v_gene: TRBV28
abundance: NA

CDR3nt: TGTGCCAGCACCTCCCTGGGGACTCTTAGCGGGAGTCCCCACACAGATACGCAGTATTTT
CDR3aa: CASTSLGTLSGSPHTDTQYF
j_gene: TRBJ2-3
d_gene: TRBD2
v_gene: TRBV27
abundance: NA

CDR3nt: TGTGCCAGCAGTGAAGGCGGCACCTATGGCTACACCTTC
CDR3aa: CASSEGGTYGYTF
j_gene: TRBJ1-2
d_gene: NA
v_gene: TRBV6-5
abundance: NA

CDR3nt: TGTGCCAGCAGTCCGGGACTAGCGGTCTACGAGCAGTACTTC
CDR3aa: CASSPGLAVYEQYF
j_gene: TRBJ2-7
d_gene: TRBD2
v_gene: TRBV28
abundance: NA

CDR3nt: TGTGCCAGCAACGTAGGCGGGACTACTAACGAGCAGTACTTC
CDR3aa: CASNVGGTTNEQYF
j_gene: TRBJ2-7
d_gene: TRBD2
v_gene: TRBV28
abundance: NA

CDR3nt: TGTGCCAGCAGTTTCTTGGCCCCCGAAGAGACCCAGTACTTC
CDR3aa: CASSFLAPEETQYF
j_gene: TRBJ2-5
d_gene: NA
v_gene: TRBV28
abundance: NA

CDR3nt: TGCAGCGCCCGGGGCCAGAGGGGAGGATCGAACACTGAAGCTTTCTTT
CDR3aa: CSARGQRGGSNTEAFF
j_gene: TRBJ1-1
d_gene: NA
v_gene: TRBV29-1
abundance: NA

CDR3nt: TGTGCCAGCAGGCAGGGTACGGGGAGCAATCAGCCCCAGCATTTT
CDR3aa: CASRQGTGSNQPQHF
j_gene: TRBJ1-5
d_gene: NA
v_gene: TRBV27
abundance: NA

CDR3nt: TGTGCCAGTAGTTGGACTAGCGGCCTGACCGGGGAGCTGTTTTTT
CDR3aa: CASSWTSGLTGELFF
j_gene: TRBJ2-2
d_gene: TRBD2
v_gene: TRBV19
abundance: NA

CDR3nt: TGCGCCAGCAGTGCACTAGCGGGAGGATCCTACGAGCAGTACTTC
CDR3aa: CASSALAGGSYEQYF
j_gene: TRBJ2-7
d_gene: TRBD2
v_gene: TRBV10-2
abundance: NA

CDR3nt: TGTGCCAGTAGTATAGATACGTTGAAGAACACTGAAGCTTTCTTT
CDR3aa: CASSIDTLKNTEAFF
j_gene: TRBJ1-1
d_gene: NA
v_gene: TRBV19
abundance: once

CDR3nt: TGTGCCAGCAGCCTTATGGGAGGATACTACAATGAGCAGTTCTTC
CDR3aa: CASSLMGGYYNEQFF
j_gene: TRBJ2-1
d_gene: NA
v_gene: TRBV4-2
abundance: NA

CDR3nt: TGCGCCAGCAGCTTGGAACCGGGACTAGCGGGATTACAGGTCTACGAGCAGTACTTC
CDR3aa: CASSLEPGLAGLQVYEQYF
j_gene: TRBJ2-7
d_gene: TRBD2
v_gene: TRBV5-1
abundance: NA

CDR3nt: TGTGCCAGCAGTTACTCTTCCCGGAACTCTGGAAACACCATATATTTT
CDR3aa: CASSYSSRNSGNTIYF
j_gene: TRBJ1-3
d_gene: NA
v_gene: TRBV6-5
abundance: few

CDR3nt: TGTGCCAGCAGCTTGGCAGGGAACACTGAAGCTTTCTTT
CDR3aa: CASSLAGNTEAFF
j_gene: TRBJ1-1
d_gene: NA
v_gene: TRBV5-6
abundance: NA

CDR3nt: TGTGCCAGCAGTGAAGGTTTAGCGGGTACCTACGAGCAGTACTTC
CDR3aa: CASSEGLAGTYEQYF
j_gene: TRBJ2-7
d_gene: TRBD2
v_gene: TRBV6-1
abundance: NA

CDR3nt: TGTGCCAGCAGTTGGCAGGGGGGGGTCAATGAGCAGTTCTTC
CDR3aa: CASSWQGGVNEQFF
j_gene: TRBJ2-1
d_gene: NA
v_gene: TRBV6-5
abundance: NA

CDR3nt: TGCACCAGCAGCGGGGGACTAGCTGTCGTCGAGCAGTACTTC
CDR3aa: CTSSGGLAVVEQYF
j_gene: TRBJ2-7
d_gene: NA
v_gene: TRBV1
abundance: NA

CDR3nt: TGTGCCAGCAGTTACTCAGGACAGTATAGCAATCAGCCCCAGCATTTT
CDR3aa: CASSYSGQYSNQPQHF
j_gene: TRBJ1-5
d_gene: NA
v_gene: TRBV6-6
abundance: NA

CDR3nt: TGTGCCAGCAGCTCAGGTGACACGGGCGTTAAGCAGTTCTTC
CDR3aa: CASSSGDTGVKQFF
j_gene: TRBJ2-1
d_gene: NA
v_gene: TRBV7-8
abundance: NA

CDR3nt: TGTGCCAGCAGTTTGGGGGCAAACTCCTACGAGCAGTACTTC
CDR3aa: CASSLGANSYEQYF
j_gene: TRBJ2-7
d_gene: NA
v_gene: TRBV27
abundance: NA

CDR3nt: TGCAGCGTTGAGCAAGGGGGCAGGGAGACCCAGTACTTC
CDR3aa: CSVEQGGRETQYF
j_gene: TRBJ2-5
d_gene: TRBD1
v_gene: TRBV29-1
abundance: NA

CDR3nt: TGTGCCAGCAGCCCCTGGACAGTTCCCTATGGCTACACCTTC
CDR3aa: CASSPWTVPYGYTF
j_gene: TRBJ1-2
d_gene: NA
v_gene: TRBV7-6
abundance: NA

CDR3nt: TGTGCCAGCGCTACAGGGTGGGATAATTCACCCCTCCACTTT
CDR3aa: CASATGWDNSPLHF
j_gene: TRBJ1-6
d_gene: NA
v_gene: TRBV27
abundance: NA

CDR3nt: TGTGCCAGCAGCTTAGCGGGGGACACTGAAGCTTTCTTT
CDR3aa: CASSLAGDTEAFF
j_gene: TRBJ1-1
d_gene: NA
v_gene: TRBV7-7
abundance: NA

CDR3nt: TGTGCCATCAAGATGCAAGCGGGCGACGAATCGGCCCTCCTTACCTATGGCTACACCTTC
CDR3aa: CAIKMQAGDESALLTYGYTF
j_gene: TRBJ1-2
d_gene: NA
v_gene: TRBV10-3
abundance: NA

CDR3nt: TGTGCCAGCAGTCGAGTACTAGCGGCGAACACCGGGGAGCTGTTTTTT
CDR3aa: CASSRVLAANTGELFF
j_gene: TRBJ2-2
d_gene: TRBD2
v_gene: TRBV7-8
abundance: once

CDR3nt: TGTGCCAGCAGTTTATCCCCAACCTACGAGCAGTACTTC
CDR3aa: CASSLSPTYEQYF
j_gene: TRBJ2-7
d_gene: NA
v_gene: TRBV27
abundance: once

CDR3nt: TGCGCCAGCAGCCATGACTCCTACGAGCAGTACTTC
CDR3aa: CASSHDSYEQYF
j_gene: TRBJ2-7
d_gene: NA
v_gene: TRBV4-1
abundance: NA